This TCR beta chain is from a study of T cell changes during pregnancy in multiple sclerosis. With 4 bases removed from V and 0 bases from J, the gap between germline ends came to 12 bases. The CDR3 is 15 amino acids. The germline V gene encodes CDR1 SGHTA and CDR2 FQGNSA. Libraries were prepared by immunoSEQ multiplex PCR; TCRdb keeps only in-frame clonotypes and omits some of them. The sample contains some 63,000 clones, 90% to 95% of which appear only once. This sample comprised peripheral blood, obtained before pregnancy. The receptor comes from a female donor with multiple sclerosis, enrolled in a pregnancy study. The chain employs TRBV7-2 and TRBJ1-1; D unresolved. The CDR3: CASSSRTGMNTEAFF. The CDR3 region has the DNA TGTGCCAGCAGCTCCCGGACGGGAATGAACACTGAAGCTTTCTTT.